The sequence of this TCR beta chain was determined in a study of CXCR3-negative and CXCR3-positive naive CD8 T cells. Concerning this clonotype itself: What it binds is not known.

General observations from the study: High diversity, comparable across both naive subsets, contrasted with much lower diversity in memory CD8+ cells. Naive cells, whether CXCR3-negative or CXCR3-positive, had similar TRBV-TRBJ usage, while memory cells differed. TCR interaction strength was inferred from TRB CDR3 physicochemistry, as CD5 matched across naive subsets.

The CDR3 totals 15 residues. Per germline, CDR1 MDHEN and CDR2 SYDVKM. With UMI labels, 5' RACE was used to prepare the TRB cDNA libraries. TCRdb reprocessed the 5' RACE reads; each CDR3 protein has one entry and no DNA is given. The data show 65,000 to 85,000 distinct CDR3 sequences, and the top ten clones hold roughly 1.5%. The rearrangement uses TRBV28 and TRBJ2-7; TCRdb outputs TRBD1, but without DNA this stays unchecked. The sequence was collected from a human donor in good health. Some clones in this sample may be carry-over from other donors' samples. Specimen: naive CXCR3- CD8+ T cells from blood. The sample's subset: CD45RO-CCR7+CD27+CD95- naive CD8+ T cells lacking CXCR3 (TNR3-). CDR3 sequence reads: CASSLRIGQGHEQYF.